Below, 26 T cell receptor beta chains from the same sample are listed, as sequenced in a study of T-cell memory formation after mild COVID-19. TCRdb re-derived calls from the 5' RACE reads in MiXCR, one entry per CDR3 protein. The repertoire consists of about 350,000 distinct CDR3 sequences, with around 14% occurring once and the leading ten covering around a fifth. Sequenced sample: PBMCs or a T cell subset sorted from them (not recorded which). Source of these receptors: a man younger than 30 who had mild COVID-19 (a few samples of this study predate the infection). Cell type and time point are not known.

This clonotype was seen a few times. The chain combines TRBV5-6 with TRBJ2-7, with no clear D. Germline-derived CDR1 and CDR2 are SGHDT and YYEEEE. The CDR3 length is 14 residues. V gave up 1 base and J gave up 1 base, with 9 bases separating them. CDR3 sequence (DNA): TGTGCCAGCAGCTTGAGGCCAGATTCCTACGAGCAGTACGTC. Translated, it gives CASSLRPDSYEQYV.

In its sample, this clonotype was seen a few times. V and J are TRBV24-1 and TRBJ2-3, with 13 bases lining up with TRBD2. This CDR3 is 15 amino acids long. CDR1 and CDR2 (germline): KGHDR, SFDVKD. V lost 9 bases to trimming and J lost 5 bases; unmatched junction nucleotides: 7. The CDR3 here is CATGGLAGVIDTQYF. In DNA form, the CDR3 reads TGTGCCACCGGCGGACTAGCGGGGGTGATAGATACGCAGTATTTT.

The rearrangement joins TRBV20-1 to TRBJ2-7, with D perhaps assigned TRBD1 or TRBD2 (6 bases each). The length of the CDR3 is 14 residues. Germline-derived CDR1 and CDR2 are DFQATT and SNEGSKA (reference sequence). The V end lost 5 bases, the J end lost 0 bases, and 14 bases lay between the germline ends. The CDR3, as DNA: TGCAGTGCTTACGCTGGGGGGCACTCCTACGAGCAGTACTTC. Translating it yields CSAYAGGHSYEQYF.

J is TRBJ2-1 and V is TRBV2; 10 positions match TRBD2. CDR1 is SNHLY and CDR2 is FYNNEI in the germline V gene. Unmatched junction bases numbered 7, after V lost 4 bases and J lost 7 bases. This CDR3 comprises 15 residues. Written as DNA, the CDR3 is TGTGCCAGCAGTGTGGTAGCGGGGGGAAAAAATGAGCAGTTCTTC. Its translation is CASSVVAGGKNEQFF.

J is TRBJ2-3 and V is TRBV7-9, with TRBD2 matching over 8 bases. The CDR3 is 15 amino acids. CDR1 is SEHNR and CDR2 is FQNEAQ in the germline V gene (reference sequence). J was trimmed by 5 bases and V by 5 bases; bases with no gene match: 9. CDR3 coding DNA: TGTGCCAGCAGCCCCTCGGCGGGGGGAGTAGATACGCAGTATTTT. As protein: CASSPSAGGVDTQYF.

This chain connects TRBV4-1 to TRBJ1-5; the match to TRBD1 covers 10 bases. Germline CDR1 reads MGHRA; CDR2 reads YSYEKL. The ends lost 3 bases at V and 4 bases at J; junction bases unmatched: 6. The CDR3 covers 16 residues. The CDR3 DNA sequence: TGCGCCAGCAGCCATACGGGACAGGGGAGGAATCAGCCCCAGCATTTT. Translated: CASSHTGQGRNQPQHF.

This clonotype has a count of ten or more. V is TRBV12-3 or TRBV12-4 and J is TRBJ2-5, with 11 bases matching TRBD2. With V trimmed by 3 bases and J by 3 bases, 0 bases remained unmatched. CDR3 size: 14 residues. CDR3 residues: CASSFSGGEETQYF. CDR3 in DNA: TGTGCCAGCAGTTTTAGCGGGGGGGAAGAGACCCAGTACTTC.

This clonotype was detected only a few times. The chain uses TRBV6-5 and TRBJ2-1, with 10 bases matching TRBD1. Germline-derived CDR1 and CDR2 are MNHEY and SVGAGI. The V and J ends lost 6 bases and 9 bases, in that order; junction bases with no gene match: 5. The CDR3 runs to 13 residues. CDR3 amino acids: CASSLDRGLEQFF. Written as DNA, the CDR3 is TGTGCCAGCAGCCTTGACAGGGGGCTTGAGCAGTTCTTC.

The chain couples TRBV10-3 to TRBJ2-3; no definite D call. Trimming stripped 3 bases from V and 3 bases from J, with 10 bases between. CDR1 and CDR2 (germline): ENHRY, SYGVKD. The CDR3 covers 14 residues. CDR3 amino acids: CAISDSIFTDTQYF. The CDR3 DNA reads TGTGCCATCAGTGATTCAATATTTACAGATACGCAGTATTTT.

The chain employs TRBV27 and TRBJ2-7; possibly TRBD2 for D (6 bases). This CDR3 is built from 14 residues. Germline lookup yields CDR1 MNHEY and CDR2 SMNVEV (reference sequence). V gave up 6 bases and J gave up 2 bases, with 14 bases separating them. The CDR3 here is CASSPGLQAYEQYF. The CDR3 DNA is TGTGCCAGCAGCCCGGGACTTCAAGCCTACGAGCAGTACTTC.

The chain combines TRBV5-6 with TRBJ2-5; D remains unclear. With 0 bases removed from V and 0 bases from J, the gap between germline ends came to 6 bases. The CDR3 spans 14 residues. The germline V gene has CDR1 SGHDT and CDR2 YYEEEE. CDR3 in amino acids: CASSLVADQETQYF. The CDR3 DNA follows: TGTGCCAGCAGCTTGGTTGCAGACCAAGAGACCCAGTACTTC.

J is TRBJ2-2 and V is TRBV15; a weak D match, TRBD1 (6 bases). Germline CDR1 LNHNV, CDR2 YYDKDF (reference sequence). The V gene lost 3 bases and the J gene lost 3 bases, with 17 bases spanning the gap. The CDR3 extends over 17 amino acids. As DNA, the CDR3 is TGTGCCACCAGCAGGACCCAGGGGAAAGGCGACACCGGGGAGCTGTTTTTT. It is translated as CATSRTQGKGDTGELFF.

This clonotype was counted at least ten times. The chain employs TRBV4-3 and TRBJ2-7; TRBD2 matches at 7 bases. The CDR3 covers 14 residues. The V gene end was trimmed by 2 bases and the J gene end by 0 bases; junction bases not matched to a gene: 1. Germline CDR1 is LGHNA and CDR2 is YSLEER. CDR3 amino acids: CASSQSGVSYEQYF. The DNA for the CDR3 is TGCGCCAGCAGCCAAAGCGGGGTCTCCTACGAGCAGTACTTC.

The chain links TRBV20-1 to TRBJ1-5; 8 bases are a match to TRBD1. CDR1 is DFQATT, CDR2 SNEGSKA, per germline (reference sequence). The CDR3 extends over 13 amino acids. V trimming: 6 bases; J trimming: 0 bases; junction bases outside the gene matches: 1. The CDR3 sequence is CSAGQASNQPQHF. CDR3 in DNA: TGCAGTGCGGGACAGGCTAGCAATCAGCCCCAGCATTTT.

This clonotype was recorded a few times. This chain uses TRBV28 with TRBJ2-6; 9 nucleotides agree with TRBD1. CDR1 and CDR2 (germline): MDHEN, SYDVKM. This CDR3 is built from 16 residues. V dropped 7 bases and J dropped 3; count of bases not matched to a gene: 7. CDR3 in DNA: TGTGCCAGCACCGGGACAGGGTTCATTGGGGCCAACGTCCTGACTTTC. Residues: CASTGTGFIGANVLTF.

V gene TRBV5-6 combines with J gene TRBJ2-3; D tentatively reads TRBD1 or TRBD2 (6 bases each). CDR1 SGHDT and CDR2 YYEEEE come from the germline V gene. The CDR3 is 15 residues long. Between the trimmed V and J ends, which lost 4 bases and 7 bases, there was a span of 19 bases. Here the CDR3 reads CASSGGTTSGYTQYF. The CDR3 DNA reads as TGTGCCAGCAGCGGCGGGACAACGTCAGGTTATACGCAGTATTTT.

The CDR3 nucleotides read TGTGCCAGCAGCTACAGGGATTACGATTCCGGGGAGCTGTTTTTT. This codes for CASSYRDYDSGELFF. The gene calls are TRBV6-1 and TRBJ2-2; D is perhaps TRBD1 (6 bases). Germline V gene lookup returns CDR1 MNHNS and CDR2 SASEGT. V lost 6 bases to trimming and J lost 6 bases, with 17 bases between them. The CDR3 runs 15 residues.

This clonotype was picked up a small number of times. This rearrangement joins TRBV6-6 to TRBJ1-5; D gene uncertain. CDR1 and CDR2 from the germline V gene are MNHNY and SVGAGI (reference sequence). Trimming took 7 bases from V and 2 from J, leaving 15 bases between them. There are 15 residues in the CDR3. This CDR3 reads CASTHGLAGNQPQHF. CDR3 DNA: TGTGCCAGCACTCACGGGTTGGCGGGCAATCAGCCCCAGCATTTT.

This clonotype was detected only a few times. The chain is built from TRBV3-1 and TRBJ1-5; D is possibly TRBD1 (5 bases). From germline, CDR1 is LGHDT and CDR2 YNNKEL (reference sequence). This CDR3 has 16 amino acids. The V gene lost 4 bases and the J gene lost 7 bases, with 20 bases spanning the gap. The CDR3 DNA sequence: TGTGCCAGCAGCCGCACCATCGGGGGTAATGGCCAGCCCCAGCATTTT. This encodes CASSRTIGGNGQPQHF.

The V call is TRBV12-3 or TRBV12-4, the J call TRBJ2-7; unclear D gene. The CDR3 has 13 amino acids. Trimming left V 3 bases short and J 7 bases short, with 13 bases between. The chain's CDR3 is CASSFGRLGEQYF. CDR3 DNA sequence: TGTGCCAGCAGTTTCGGCAGGCTGGGGGAGCAGTACTTC.

This clonotype was found a few times. The chain uses TRBV24-1 and TRBJ2-3, with TRBD2 matching 7 bases. Germline loops: CDR1 KGHDR, CDR2 SFDVKD. The V gene end was trimmed by 2 bases and the J gene end by 3 bases; junction bases not matched to a gene: 10. CDR3 length: 17 amino acids. CDR3 sequence (DNA): TGTGCCACCAGTGATTCAAGACTAGCATTCGGGACAGATACGCAGTATTTT. Translation gives CATSDSRLAFGTDTQYF.

This clonotype was picked up a small number of times. The chain has TRBV29-1 and TRBJ2-2, with 8 bases fitting TRBD1. Germline V gene data show CDR1 as SQVTM and CDR2 as ANQGSEA. The junction had 7 bases not matched to a gene; V was cut back by 6 bases and J by 4 bases. This CDR3 comprises 14 residues. The CDR3 nucleotides are TGCAGCGTGAGACAGGGGTCGGGCACCGGGGAGCTGTTTTTT. It specifies CSVRQGSGTGELFF.

The rearrangement joins TRBV29-1 to TRBJ2-3, with D perhaps matching TRBD1 or TRBD2 (5 bases each). This CDR3 has 14 amino acids. The V gene lost 8 bases and the J gene lost 3 bases, with 18 bases spanning the gap. Per the germline V gene, CDR1 is SQVTM and CDR2 is ANQGSEA. The CDR3 loop reads CSLVEAGFTDTQYF. The CDR3 DNA sequence: TGCAGCCTTGTGGAGGCAGGGTTTACAGATACGCAGTATTTT.

This clonotype appeared a few times. V gene TRBV5-1 combines with J gene TRBJ1-1; D remains ambiguous. CDR1 SGHRS and CDR2 YFSETQ come from the germline V gene. This CDR3 has 13 amino acids. V was clipped by 0 bases and J by 11 bases, with 14 bases between them. This CDR3 reads CASSLGADPGAFF. CDR3 sequence (DNA): TGCGCCAGCAGCTTGGGCGCAGATCCCGGCGCTTTCTTT.

This chain joins TRBV6-2 or TRBV6-3 and TRBJ1-2; D is possibly TRBD1 (6 bases). This CDR3 has 16 amino acids. Trimming pared 6 bases from V and 7 bases from J, leaving 24 bases between. CDR1 and CDR2 (germline): MNHEY, SVGEGT. Here the CDR3 reads CASSNSTGSEFRGYTF. The CDR3 DNA sequence: TGTGCCAGCAGCAACAGTACAGGGTCGGAGTTTCGTGGCTACACCTTC.

This clonotype was recorded once. The chain employs TRBV27 and TRBJ2-3, with D possibly called TRBD1 or TRBD2 (5 bases each). CDR3 size: 13 residues. Trimming shortened V by 2 bases and J by 7 bases, and 10 bases separated the two germline ends. The V gene's germline CDR1 is MNHEY and CDR2 SMNVEV (reference sequence). The CDR3 region has the DNA TGTGCCAGCAGTTTAGGTTGGGGGAATACGCAGTATTTT. Protein product: CASSLGWGNTQYF.